This T cell receptor (beta chain) was captured in a study of blood T cell repertoires in COVID-19. Study-level background: The United States, Italy and Spain were the sources of the acute and convalescent COVID-19 samples. Sample material is recorded as cDNA or gDNA derived from T cells, B-cell-depleted T cells, or PBMCs.

Categorization into cohorts depended on clinical history that participants reported. The data were produced by immunoSEQ multiplex PCR, yet TCRdb's version contains in-frame clones alone and is incomplete. The repertoire consists of 200,000 to 250,000 clones, with approximately 80% occurring once and the leading ten covering less than 2%. J lost 1 base, V lost 4 bases, and 14 bases had no gene match. Germline assignment: CDR1 LGHDT and CDR2 YNNKEL (reference sequence). The CDR3 sequence is 19 residues long. The origin of this receptor is a man aged 60 to 69 who had recovered from COVID-19. Material: PBMCs or T cells enriched from blood (not recorded which). V and J are TRBV3-1 (or the pseudogene TRBV3-2) and TRBJ1-1; 11 bases fit TRBD1. CDR3 DNA: TGTGCCAGCAGCCGTCAATACCCGGGACAGGGGGGACCGAACACTGAAGCTTTCTTT. This sequence encodes CASSRQYPGQGGPNTEAFF.